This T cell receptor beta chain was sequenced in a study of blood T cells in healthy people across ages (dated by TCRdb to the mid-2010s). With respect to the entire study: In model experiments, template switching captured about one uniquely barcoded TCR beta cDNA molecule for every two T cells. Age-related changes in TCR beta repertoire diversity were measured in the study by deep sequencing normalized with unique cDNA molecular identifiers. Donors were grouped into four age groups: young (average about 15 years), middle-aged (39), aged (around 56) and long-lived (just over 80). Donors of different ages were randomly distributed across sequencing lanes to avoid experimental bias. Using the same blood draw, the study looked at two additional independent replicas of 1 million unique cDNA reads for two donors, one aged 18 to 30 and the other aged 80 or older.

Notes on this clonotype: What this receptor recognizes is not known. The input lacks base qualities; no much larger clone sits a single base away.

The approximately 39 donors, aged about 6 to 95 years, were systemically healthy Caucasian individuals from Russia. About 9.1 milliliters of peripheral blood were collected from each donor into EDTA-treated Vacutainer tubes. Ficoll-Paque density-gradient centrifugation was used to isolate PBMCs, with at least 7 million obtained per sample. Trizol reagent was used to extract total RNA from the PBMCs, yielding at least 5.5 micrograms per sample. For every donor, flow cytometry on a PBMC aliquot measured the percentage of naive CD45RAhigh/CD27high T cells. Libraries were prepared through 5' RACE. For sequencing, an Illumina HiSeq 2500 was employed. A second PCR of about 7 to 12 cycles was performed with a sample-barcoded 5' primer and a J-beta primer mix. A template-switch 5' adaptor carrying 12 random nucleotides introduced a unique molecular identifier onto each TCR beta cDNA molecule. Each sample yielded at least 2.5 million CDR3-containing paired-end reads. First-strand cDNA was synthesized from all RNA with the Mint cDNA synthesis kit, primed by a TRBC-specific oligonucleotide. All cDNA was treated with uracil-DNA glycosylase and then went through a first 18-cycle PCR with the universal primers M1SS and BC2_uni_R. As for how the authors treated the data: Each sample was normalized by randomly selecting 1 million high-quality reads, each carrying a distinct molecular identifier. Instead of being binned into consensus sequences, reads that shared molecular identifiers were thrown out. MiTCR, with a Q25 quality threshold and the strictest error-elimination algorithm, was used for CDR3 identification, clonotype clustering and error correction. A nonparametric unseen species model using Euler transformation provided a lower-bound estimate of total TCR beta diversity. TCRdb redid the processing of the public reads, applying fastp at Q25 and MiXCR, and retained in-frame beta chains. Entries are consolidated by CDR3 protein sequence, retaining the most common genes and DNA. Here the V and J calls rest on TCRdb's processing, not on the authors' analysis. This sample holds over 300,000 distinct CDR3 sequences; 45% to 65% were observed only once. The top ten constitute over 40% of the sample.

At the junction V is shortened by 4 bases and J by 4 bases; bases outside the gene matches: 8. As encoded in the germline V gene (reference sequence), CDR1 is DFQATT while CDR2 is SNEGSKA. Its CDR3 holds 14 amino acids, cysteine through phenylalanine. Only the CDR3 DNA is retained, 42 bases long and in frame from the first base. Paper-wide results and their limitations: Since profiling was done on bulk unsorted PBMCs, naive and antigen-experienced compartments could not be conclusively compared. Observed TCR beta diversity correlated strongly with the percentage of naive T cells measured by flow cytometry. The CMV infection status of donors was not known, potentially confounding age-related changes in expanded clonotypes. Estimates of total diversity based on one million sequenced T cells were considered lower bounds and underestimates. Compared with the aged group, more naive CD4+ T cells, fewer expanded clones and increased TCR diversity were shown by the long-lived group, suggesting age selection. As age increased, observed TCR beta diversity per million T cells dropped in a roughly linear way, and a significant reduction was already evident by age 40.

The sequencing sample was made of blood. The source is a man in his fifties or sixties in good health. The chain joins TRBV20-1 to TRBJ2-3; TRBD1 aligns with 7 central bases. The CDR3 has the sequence CSATTGDWADTQYF. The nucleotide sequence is TGCAGTGCTACCACAGGGGATTGGGCAGATACGCAGTATTTT.